The sequence of this T cell receptor beta chain was determined in a study of T-cell reconstitution after alpha-beta-depleted transplantation in children. The CDR3 runs 15 residues. V was cut by 2 bases and J by 5 bases, with 15 bases left in between. Construction of the TCRbeta library involved unique molecular identifiers. TCRdb reanalysed the PCR reads using MiXCR and keeps one entry per CDR3 protein. The repertoire includes approximately 400,000 distinct CDR3 sequences, 9.5% to 13% of them detected once, and 4.5% to 6% sits in the top ten. This clonotype has more than one count but fewer than ten.

The receptor was derived from a human donor who donated a stem cell graft to a child with acute myeloid leukemia. The material was PBMCs from the stem cell graft donor, obtained from the stem cell graft. V is TRBV12-3 or TRBV12-4 and J is TRBJ2-5; the D call may be TRBD1 or TRBD2 (5 bases each). CDR3 DNA sequence: TGTGCCAGCAGTTTACGTGCCGGGGCTGGGGAGACCCAGTACTTC. Its protein is CASSLRAGAGETQYF.